Listed below are T cell receptor beta chains from one sample, sequenced in a study of human T cells and chemical hapten exposure. Each CDR3 protein gets one entry after TCRdb re-called the RACE reads with MiXCR. The sample lists approximately 180,000 distinct CDR3 sequences, nearly 30% occurring once. This sample comprised whole blood, obtained in connection with sensitization to the hapten diphenylcyclopropenone (DPC). The receptors were sampled from a woman in her 30s with alopecia areata. Some clones in this sample may be carry-over from other donors' samples. Both conserved end residues are part of each CDR3. Fields, in order: J gene, clone size, V gene, D gene, CDR3 protein, CDR3 DNA. D genes are given only for firm matches. Clone size is shown for a subset of rows, as once, few, many or a class of expanded clone.

TRBJ2-7 - TRBV4-2 - CASSQESRDEQYF TGTGCCAGCAGCCAAGAGTCCAGGGACGAGCAGTACTTC
TRBJ1-3 - TRBV29-1 - CSVEQQIGNTIYF TGCAGCGTTGAACAACAGATCGGAAACACCATATATTTT
TRBJ1-1 - TRBV28 TRBD1 CASSLSRGFTEAFF TGTGCCAGCAGTTTAAGCAGGGGGTTTACTGAAGCTTTCTTT
TRBJ1-2 - TRBV5-1 TRBD1 CASSPPGQGTLYDGYTF TGCGCCAGCAGCCCGCCGGGACAGGGTACTTTGTATGATGGCTACACCTTC
TRBJ1-2 - TRBV4-1 - CASSQGDRAFYGYTF TGCGCCAGCAGCCAGGGGGACCGAGCTTTCTATGGCTACACCTTC
TRBJ2-7 few TRBV28 - CASPPQGSASWGEQYF TGTGCCAGCCCTCCTCAGGGGTCAGCTTCGTGGGGCGAGCAGTACTTC
TRBJ1-6 - TRBV11-1 - CASSFDGLSLGSPLHF TGTGCCAGCAGCTTCGACGGCCTATCTCTTGGATCACCCCTCCACTTT
TRBJ1-2 - TRBV28 - CASSYGPGYGYTF TGTGCCAGCAGTTACGGGCCAGGCTATGGCTACACCTTC
TRBJ2-2 few TRBV7-7 TRBD1 CASSQYRGSGELFF TGTGCTAGCAGCCAGTACAGGGGTTCCGGGGAGCTGTTTTTT
TRBJ1-5 - TRBV7-9 - CASSRDGSSDQPQHF TGTGCCAGCAGCCGTGACGGTTCCTCGGATCAGCCCCAGCATTTT
TRBJ2-1 - TRBV20-1 TRBD2 CSASPLLAGGFDEQFF TGCAGTGCTAGCCCCCTTCTAGCGGGAGGGTTTGATGAGCAGTTCTTC
TRBJ1-5 few TRBV6-2/TRBV6-3 - CASSSFSNQPQHF TGTGCCAGCAGTTCATTTAGCAATCAGCCCCAGCATTTT
TRBJ1-6 few TRBV5-1 TRBD1 CASSEQGFDSPLHF TGCGCCAGCAGCGAACAGGGGTTCGATTCACCCCTCCACTTT
TRBJ1-3 - TRBV28 TRBD1 CASSLLQGAFGNTIYF TGTGCCAGCAGTTTATTACAGGGGGCTTTTGGAAACACCATATATTTT
TRBJ2-7 few TRBV29-1 - CSVPTGDYEQYF TGCAGCGTCCCGACAGGAGACTACGAGCAGTACTTC
TRBJ2-2 - TRBV10-3 TRBD1 CAIRQGRENTGELFF TGTGCCATTAGACAGGGAAGGGAGAACACCGGGGAGCTGTTTTTT
TRBJ2-3 - TRBV29-1 - CSVDGTYKSNRATDTQYF TGTAGCGTTGACGGGACATACAAGAGCAATCGAGCTACAGATACGCAGTATTTT
TRBJ2-3 few TRBV2 - CASSASSSPSTDTQYF TGTGCCAGCAGTGCCTCTAGCAGCCCAAGCACAGATACGCAGTATTTT
TRBJ2-2 few TRBV28 - CASITKGGAGELFF TGTGCCAGCATCACAAAAGGAGGGGCCGGGGAGCTGTTTTTT
TRBJ1-1 - TRBV5-1 - CASSLAQGVETAFF TGCGCCAGCAGCTTGGCCCAAGGAGTTGAAACCGCTTTCTTT
TRBJ2-1 - TRBV24-1 - CATSDWVGQGGNNEQFF TGTGCCACCAGTGATTGGGTCGGCCAGGGGGGCAACAATGAGCAGTTCTTC
TRBJ1-4 - TRBV29-1 - CSVRPRGQGEKLFF TGCAGCGTCCGACCCCGGGGGCAAGGAGAAAAACTGTTTTTT
TRBJ1-1 - TRBV29-1 - CSVESTAPEAFF TGCAGCGTTGAATCGACTGCACCTGAAGCTTTCTTT
TRBJ1-4 - TRBV4-2 - CASSQDVGGRNEKLFF TGTGCCAGCAGCCAAGACGTGGGGGGACGTAATGAAAAACTGTTTTTT
TRBJ2-2 - TRBV28 - CASSPYRVDTGELFF TGTGCCAGCAGTCCGTACAGGGTTGACACCGGGGAGCTGTTTTTT
TRBJ1-5 many TRBV28 - CASSLPGVGRAQHF TGTGCCAGCAGTTTACCAGGGGTGGGACGGGCCCAGCATTTT
TRBJ1-2 - TRBV24-1 TRBD1 CATSTAGQPYGYTF TGTGCCACCAGTACAGCGGGACAGCCGTATGGCTACACCTTC
TRBJ2-1 few TRBV10-3 TRBD1 CAISGRDRGYNEQFF TGTGCCATCAGTGGACGGGACAGGGGATACAATGAGCAGTTCTTC
TRBJ1-2 few TRBV20-1 TRBD1 CSASSDRGNYGYTF TGCAGTGCTAGCTCGGACAGGGGGAACTATGGCTACACCTTC
TRBJ2-7 few TRBV28 - CASSLDGTLYEQYF TGTGCCAGCAGTTTAGATGGGACCCTCTACGAGCAGTACTTC
TRBJ1-2 - TRBV27 - CASSLTGHPTYGYTF TGTGCCAGCAGTTTAACCGGACACCCCACCTATGGCTACACCTTC
TRBJ2-7 - TRBV28 TRBD2 CVSTGTSGGANPYEQYF TGTGTCAGCACCGGGACTAGCGGGGGGGCGAACCCCTACGAGCAGTACTTC
TRBJ2-5 few TRBV20-1 TRBD2 CSARGGGVYQETQYF TGCAGTGCTAGGGGGGGGGGAGTGTACCAAGAGACCCAGTACTTC
TRBJ1-1 many TRBV28 - CASSLRGNTEAFF TGTGCCAGCAGTTTACGGGGGAACACTGAAGCTTTCTTT
TRBJ2-4 few TRBV29-1 - CSVAWSKNIQYF TGCAGCGTGGCCTGGTCCAAAAACATTCAGTACTTC
TRBJ1-1 - TRBV20-1 - CSANTPWSLNTEAFF TGCAGTGCTAACACCCCGTGGTCATTGAACACTGAAGCTTTCTTT
TRBJ2-3 few TRBV20-1 TRBD2 CSARDRVAGGVGYF TGCAGTGCTAGAGATCGGGTTGCGGGAGGGGTAGGGTATTTT
TRBJ2-7 - TRBV29-1 - CSAFEGVYEQYF TGCAGCGCCTTCGAGGGTGTGTACGAGCAGTACTTC
TRBJ1-4 many TRBV20-1 - CSASGQNNEKLFF TGCAGTGCTAGCGGGCAGAACAATGAAAAACTGTTTTTT
TRBJ1-2 - TRBV28 - CASSESASPGGDGYTF TGTGCCAGCAGCGAATCGGCTAGCCCCGGGGGCGACGGCTACACCTTC
TRBJ1-2 few TRBV21-1 - CASSRYRGLSTGYTF TGTGCCAGCAGCAGATACAGGGGGCTTTCGACTGGCTACACCTTC
TRBJ2-3 few TRBV5-1 TRBD2 CASSLGGRATDTQYF TGCGCCAGCAGCTTGGGAGGGAGGGCCACAGATACGCAGTATTTT
TRBJ2-6 few TRBV11-1 - CASSHRPGNSGANVLTF TGTGCCAGCAGCCATCGACCGGGAAACTCTGGGGCCAACGTCCTGACTTTC
TRBJ2-1 - TRBV24-1 TRBD1 CATSATRDRGNEQFF TGTGCCACCAGTGCCACCCGGGACAGGGGCAATGAGCAGTTCTTC
TRBJ1-1 - TRBV11-1 - CASSPTGTHSKAFF TGTGCCAGCAGCCCGACCGGGACACACAGCAAAGCTTTCTTT